Below are 28 T cell receptor beta chains sequenced from a single sample in a study of OX40 agonist ivuxolimab in advanced cancers. The table came from immunoSEQ multiplex PCR; TCRdb's copy has only in-frame clones and leaves some out. There are roughly 41,000 clones in the sample; more than 85% occur only once, and 4.9% lies in the top ten. Sequenced here: CD4+ or CD8+ T cells sorted from blood, sampled in a trial of the OX40 agonist ivuxolimab. These receptors all come from an adult with an advanced solid tumor such as melanoma, head and neck, liver or kidney cancer.

The chain uses TRBV2 and TRBJ1-2; D not certain. CDR3 length equals 14 residues. Germline assignment: CDR1 SNHLY and CDR2 FYNNEI. Trimming took 0 bases from V and 4 from J, leaving 9 bases between them. The CDR3, as DNA: TGTGCCAGCAGTGAAGCTTCCATCGTCTATGGCTACACCTTC. This translates into CASSEASIVYGYTF.

The V and J genes are TRBV30 and TRBJ1-5; D remains ambiguous. The CDR3 totals 15 residues. The ends were cut back, 5 bases at V and 0 bases at J, with 14 bases in the middle. CDR1 GTSNPN and CDR2 SVGIG come from the germline V gene (reference sequence). The CDR3 protein is CAWGEGTHSNQPQHF. Here the CDR3 DNA reads TGTGCCTGGGGGGAGGGAACCCATAGCAATCAGCCCCAGCATTTT.

The CDR3 nucleotides are TGCGCCAGCAGCCCCGGGGCATACAATGAGCAGTTCTTC. Translated: CASSPGAYNEQFF. The chain recombines TRBV5-1 with TRBJ2-1; D assignment may be TRBD1 or TRBD2 (5 bases each). Trimming cost V 4 bases and J 4 bases, with 9 bases left between them. The CDR3 runs to 13 residues. Germline CDR1 and CDR2: SGHRS and YFSETQ.

The chain combines TRBV4-2 with TRBJ2-7; 11 nucleotides agree with TRBD2. Germline CDR1 and CDR2: LGHNA and YNFKEQ. CDR3 length: 15 amino acids. J was trimmed by 0 bases and V by 8 bases; bases with no gene match: 6. CDR3 nucleotide sequence: TGTGCCAGCGGTAAAGGACTAGCGGGCTCCTACGAGCAGTACTTC. Translating it yields CASGKGLAGSYEQYF.

This clone was observed once. V and J are TRBV28 and TRBJ2-6, with TRBD1 matching 8 bases. The CDR3 consists of 19 residues. CDR1 and CDR2 (germline): MDHEN, SYDVKM. V was clipped by 7 bases and J by 0 bases; unmatched bases: 14. This CDR3 reads CASTPWSGGTSSGANVLTF. CDR3 DNA: TGTGCCAGCACTCCCTGGTCAGGGGGCACTAGCTCTGGGGCCAACGTCCTGACTTTC. Complete variable domain (other parts from reference TRBV28 and TRBJ2-6): DVKVTQSSRYLVKRTGEKVFLECVQDMDHENMFWYRQDPGLGLRLIYFSYDVKMKEKGDIPEGYSVSREKKERFSLILESASTNQTSMYLCASTPWSGGTSSGANVLTFGAGSRLTVL.

Of note for this clone: This same CDR3 is encoded by further DNA sequences in the sample. This sequence joins TRBV6-5 and TRBJ2-1; TRBD2 agrees at 13 bases. This CDR3 has 15 residues. Looked up from germline, CDR1 is MNHEY and CDR2 is SVGAGI. The V gene end was trimmed by 2 bases and the J gene end by 6 bases; junction bases not matched to a gene: 1. This chain's CDR3 is CASSYGTSGVNEQFF. The DNA for the CDR3 is TGTGCCAGCAGTTACGGGACTAGCGGGGTCAATGAGCAGTTCTTC.

This chain uses TRBV28 with TRBJ1-1; no clear D. Germline lookup yields CDR1 MDHEN and CDR2 SYDVKM. The CDR3 totals 11 residues. V was trimmed by 4 bases and J by 7 bases, leaving 7 bases between them. The CDR3 DNA follows: TGTGCCAGCAGTTCCGTTAGTGAAGCTTTCTTT. Translation gives CASSSVSEAFF.

This sequence joins TRBV30 and TRBJ2-3, with D unresolved. Germline values: CDR1 GTSNPN, CDR2 SVGIG (reference sequence). The V and J ends lost 2 bases and 4 bases respectively, with 7 bases between them. CDR3 length: 12 amino acids. The chain's CDR3 is CAWSPGADTQYF. CDR3 DNA sequence: TGTGCCTGGAGTCCAGGAGCAGATACGCAGTATTTT. The full variable domain, in which reference TRBV30 and TRBJ2-3 provide the parts outside the CDR3, is SQTIHQWPATLVQPVGSPLSLECTVEGTSNPNLYWYRQAAGRGLQLLFYSVGIGQISSEVPQNLSASRPQDRQFILSSKKLLLSDSGFYLCAWSPGADTQYFGPGTRLTVL.

The chain is built from TRBV2 and TRBJ2-5; TRBD2 agrees at 7 bases. The V segment lost 8 bases and the J segment 3 bases; nucleotides outside the gene matches: 9. CDR1 is SNHLY, CDR2 FYNNEI, per germline. The CDR3 sequence is 14 residues long. CDR3 sequence (DNA): TGTGCCAGCGGCGGCGGGAGCGGGGAAGAGACCCAGTACTTC. Translated, it gives CASGGGSGEETQYF. Using reference TRBV2 and TRBJ2-5 for the parts outside the CDR3, the full variable domain is EPEVTQTPSHQVTQMGQEVILRCVPISNHLYFYWYRQILGQKVEFLVSFYNNEISEKSEIFDDQFSVERPDGSNFTLKIRSTKLEDSAMYFCASGGGSGEETQYFGPGTRLLVL.

The V call is TRBV10-3, the J call TRBJ2-1, with a possible D match to TRBD2 (6 bases). Trimming left V 0 bases short and J 4 bases short, with 13 bases between. In germline, CDR1 is ENHRY, CDR2 SYGVKD. This CDR3 contains 16 residues. CDR3 protein: CAISESKGGVYNEQFF. The CDR3 DNA reads as TGTGCCATCAGTGAGTCGAAGGGCGGGGTTTACAATGAGCAGTTCTTC.

The genes are TRBV6-4 and TRBJ2-7; no clear D gene. V was cut by 6 bases and J by 2 bases, with 14 bases left in between. This CDR3 contains 14 residues. CDR1 is MRHNA and CDR2 is SNTAGT in the germline V gene. Written as DNA, the CDR3 is TGTGCCAGCAGCCCGACCAGAGTTCCCTACGAGCAGTACTTC. Protein sequence: CASSPTRVPYEQYF.

In nucleotides, the CDR3 is TGCGCCAGCAGTGAGATAAACAGGGGGCTGGATGAGCAGTTCTTC. Translated, it gives CASSEINRGLDEQFF. V gene TRBV10-2 combines with J gene TRBJ2-1, with TRBD1 identical over 9 bases. The CDR3 consists of 15 residues. Germline values: CDR1 WSHSY, CDR2 SAAADI. V was clipped by 2 bases and J by 8 bases; unmatched bases: 7.

The chain uses TRBV5-1 and TRBJ2-1, with D possibly being TRBD2 (6 bases). Germline values: CDR1 SGHRS, CDR2 YFSETQ. The germline V and J ends were trimmed by 0 bases and 0 bases, with 13 bases remaining between them. The CDR3 runs 17 residues. CDR3 DNA: TGCGCCAGCAGCTTGGGGTTTAGCGGCTTCTCCTACAATGAGCAGTTCTTC. It translates to CASSLGFSGFSYNEQFF.

Only a few counts were recorded for this clone. The chain carries TRBV6-1 and TRBJ2-7, with TRBD2 as a possible D gene (7 bases). Germline values: CDR1 MNHNS, CDR2 SASEGT. V gave up 2 bases and J gave up 4 bases, with 12 bases separating them. The CDR3 runs 14 residues. The CDR3 DNA sequence: TGTGCCAGCAGTGAACGGGGGGCTCGGTACGAGCAGTACTTC. Translation gives CASSERGARYEQYF.

V usage is TRBV9 and J usage is TRBJ2-2, with 10 bases aligning to TRBD1. The CDR3 is 18 amino acids. Germline values: CDR1 SGDLS, CDR2 YYNGEE. The ends lost 2 bases at V and 6 bases at J; junction bases unmatched: 13. CDR3 DNA: TGTGCCAGCAGCGTCGACCTGACCGGGACAGGGGTCCCCGGGGAGCTGTTTTTT. Residues: CASSVDLTGTGVPGELFF.

This clone was observed a single time. J is TRBJ1-4 and V is TRBV10-3, with 9 bases matching TRBD1. After removal of 7 bases from V and 6 bases from J, the junction contained 3 bases not matched to a gene. Germline V gene sequence: CDR1 ENHRY, CDR2 SYGVKD. CDR3 length equals 13 residues. The CDR3 nucleotides are TGTGCCATCAAGGGACAGGGAGATGAAAAACTGTTTTTT. It translates to CAIKGQGDEKLFF.

This clone was seen only once. The chain employs TRBV15 and TRBJ2-5, with unresolved D. The CDR3 consists of 15 residues. The germline V gene encodes CDR1 LNHNV and CDR2 YYDKDF (reference sequence). Trimming cost V 1 base and J 2 bases, with 11 bases left between them. The CDR3 bases are TGTGCCACCAGCAGAGTAAGGTCACGACAAGAGACCCAGTACTTC. Its protein is CATSRVRSRQETQYF.

The rearrangement uses TRBV4-3 and TRBJ2-2; 8 nucleotides line up with TRBD2. CDR3 length: 16 residues. The germline gives CDR1 LGHNA, CDR2 YSLEER. V shed 0 bases and J 3 bases; nucleotides not matched to a gene: 3. CDR3 nucleotides: TGCGCCAGCAGCCAAGATCGGACTAGCTACACCGGGGAGCTGTTTTTT. It codes for CASSQDRTSYTGELFF.

This clone was counted only a few times. The chain is built from TRBV20-1 and TRBJ1-2; D gene unclear. Germline V gene data show CDR1 as DFQATT and CDR2 as SNEGSKA (reference sequence). V lost 7 bases to trimming and J lost 4 bases, with 10 bases between them. The CDR3 covers 11 residues. This CDR3 is CSDHRAYGYTF. CDR3 nucleotides: TGCAGTGACCACCGGGCCTATGGCTACACCTTC.

The gene calls are TRBV30 and TRBJ2-1; D is unresolved. V was cut by 3 bases and J by 7 bases, with 19 bases left in between. The germline CDR1 and CDR2 sequences are GTSNPN and SVGIG (reference sequence). The CDR3 is 15 amino acids. The DNA for the CDR3 is TGTGCCTGGAGAAAAACACGGGTGGTTGGGAATGAGCAGTTCTTC. It translates to CAWRKTRVVGNEQFF. Supplemented by reference TRBV30 and TRBJ2-1, the full variable domain reads SQTIHQWPATLVQPVGSPLSLECTVEGTSNPNLYWYRQAAGRGLQLLFYSVGIGQISSEVPQNLSASRPQDRQFILSSKKLLLSDSGFYLCAWRKTRVVGNEQFFGPGTRLTVL.

The chain's CDR3 is CASSYERAGSTNEQFF. The CDR3 coding sequence is TGTGCCAGCAGTTACGAACGAGCGGGATCCACCAATGAGCAGTTCTTC. The rearrangement joins TRBV6-6 to TRBJ2-1; 7 positions agree with TRBD2. J gave up 6 bases and V 2 bases, and 10 bases lay outside the gene matches. This CDR3 is 16 amino acids long. Germline CDR1 MNHNY, CDR2 SVGAGI (reference sequence).

For the CDR3, the DNA is TGTGCCAGCAGCTTGGGGACAGGAGCGACTGAAGCTTTCTTT. This sequence encodes CASSLGTGATEAFF. V gene TRBV28 combines with J gene TRBJ1-1; 8 positions agree with TRBD1. V lost 6 bases to trimming and J lost 5 bases; unmatched junction nucleotides: 8. Germline CDR1 MDHEN, CDR2 SYDVKM. The CDR3 totals 14 residues.

This chain connects TRBV11-2 to TRBJ2-1, with 11 bases that match TRBD2. The CDR3 runs 16 residues. Unmatched junction bases numbered 4, after V lost 5 bases and J lost 1 base. Germline assignment: CDR1 SGHAT and CDR2 FQNNGV. The CDR3 reads CASSITSGRSYNEQFF. For the CDR3, the DNA is TGTGCCAGCAGCATAACTAGCGGGAGATCCTACAATGAGCAGTTCTTC.

This rearrangement joins TRBV30 to TRBJ1-5; 9 bases fit TRBD1. Per the germline V gene, CDR1 is GTSNPN and CDR2 is SVGIG (reference sequence). Germline trimming cut 5 bases from V and 7 bases from J; bases unmatched to any gene: 12. The length of the CDR3 is 15 residues. The CDR3 region is CAWGVGTGLQQPQHF. In DNA, the CDR3 is TGTGCCTGGGGGGTGGGGACAGGGCTCCAGCAGCCCCAGCATTTT.

The chain has TRBV9 and TRBJ1-1; D is unclear. Germline V gene sequence: CDR1 SGDLS, CDR2 YYNGEE. Deletions cut 0 bases from V and 7 bases from J, with 13 bases between. CDR3 length equals 14 residues. The CDR3 loop reads CASSVGGGPSEAFF. The CDR3 DNA follows: TGTGCCAGCAGCGTAGGGGGAGGCCCTAGTGAAGCTTTCTTT.

This chain links TRBV11-2 with TRBJ1-2; D is unclear. Germline V gene data show CDR1 as SGHAT and CDR2 as FQNNGV. The CDR3 length is 16 residues. The ends were cut back, 5 bases at V and 0 bases at J, with 16 bases in the middle. The CDR3 bases are TGTGCCAGCAGCCCTAGGAGAGGCAGTGCTAACTATGGCTACACCTTC. The encoded protein is CASSPRRGSANYGYTF. Together with reference TRBV11-2 and TRBJ1-2, the CDR3 gives the full variable domain: EAGVAQSPRYKIIEKRQSVAFWCNPISGHATLYWYQQILGQGPKLLIQFQNNGVVDDSQLPKDRFSAERLKGVDSTLKIQPAKLEDSAVYLCASSPRRGSANYGYTFGSGTRLTVV.

The rearrangement links TRBV4-1 to TRBJ2-1, with 7 positions matching TRBD2. V was pared by 1 base and J by 0 bases, with 0 bases of the junction left unmatched. CDR3 length: 15 amino acids. From germline, CDR1 is MGHRA and CDR2 YSYEKL. The CDR3 DNA sequence: TGCGCCAGCAGCCAAGCGGGGGGCTCCTACAATGAGCAGTTCTTC. Amino acids: CASSQAGGSYNEQFF.

V gene TRBV19 combines with J gene TRBJ1-5; D ambiguous. The V and J ends lost 7 bases and 10 bases respectively, with 14 bases between them. Germline loops: CDR1 LNHDA, CDR2 SQIVND (reference sequence). CDR3 length: 12 amino acids. The DNA of the CDR3 is TGTGCCAGTAACGATGGGGTGGGACCCCAGCATTTT. Protein sequence: CASNDGVGPQHF. Together with reference TRBV19 and TRBJ1-5, the CDR3 gives the full variable domain: DGGITQSPKYLFRKEGQNVTLSCEQNLNHDAMYWYRQDPGQGLRLIYYSQIVNDFQKGDIAEGYSVSREKKESFPLTVTSAQKNPTAFYLCASNDGVGPQHFGDGTRLSIL.